These T cell receptor beta chains were read from a single sample in a study of tumor and adjacent non-tumor tissue in lung cancer. Each CDR3 protein gets one entry after TCRdb re-called the multiplex PCR reads with MiXCR. Of about 77,000 distinct CDR3 sequences listed, 76% are singletons. Sequenced sample: distant non-tumor lung tissue. These receptors all come from a man in his 70s with non-small cell lung cancer. The CDR3 runs from the conserved cysteine through the conserved F or W. The order of the fields is V gene, clone size, J gene, D gene, CDR3 protein, CDR3 DNA. D genes are given only for firm matches. Size values are once, few and many counts, or a class for expanded clones, and some rows have none.

V: TRBV10-3
size: .
J: TRBJ1-1
D: .
CDR3: CAISENGQADIEAFF
DNA: TGTGCCATCAGTGAAAATGGGCAGGCGGACATTGAAGCTTTCTTT

V: TRBV20-1
size: .
J: TRBJ2-3
D: TRBD2
CDR3: CSAFAGGGSDTLYF
DNA: TGCAGTGCTTTTGCTGGCGGGGGTTCAGATACGCTGTATTTT

V: TRBV5-1
size: .
J: TRBJ1-2
D: .
CDR3: CASSLSAPPDYGYTF
DNA: TGCGCCAGCAGCTTGTCCGCACCTCCTGACTATGGCTACACCTTC

V: TRBV4-2
size: .
J: TRBJ1-4
D: .
CDR3: CDSSQVTDNEKLFF
DNA: TGTGACAGTAGCCAAGTTACAGATAATGAAAAACTGTTTTTT

V: TRBV11-1
size: once
J: TRBJ2-1
D: .
CDR3: CPSSPLSVYNEQFF
DNA: TGTCCCAGCAGCCCTCTTTCGGTCTACAATGAGCAATTCTTC

V: TRBV20-1
size: .
J: TRBJ2-1
D: TRBD2
CDR3: CIARETSGRMEYEQFF
DNA: TGCATTGCTAGGGAGACTAGCGGGAGAATGGAATATGAGCAGTTCTTC

V: TRBV6-2/TRBV6-3
size: many
J: TRBJ1-6
D: .
CDR3: CASSELSKDSPLHF
DNA: TGTGCCAGCAGTGAACTTAGCAAGGATTCACCCCTCCACTTT

V: TRBV11-2
size: few
J: TRBJ2-2
D: TRBD1
CDR3: CASSLVGTGVAAELFF
DNA: TGTGCCAGCAGCTTAGTGGGCACAGGGGTTGCAGCGGAACTGTTTTTT

V: TRBV5-1
size: .
J: TRBJ1-1
D: .
CDR3: CASSLAPKDRAEAFF
DNA: TGCGCCAGCAGCTTGGCCCCGAAAGATCGGGCTGAAGCTTTCTTT

V: TRBV12-3/TRBV12-4
size: few
J: TRBJ2-1
D: TRBD2
CDR3: CASSRSGGADEQFF
DNA: TGTGCCAGCAGTAGATCCGGGGGGGCAGATGAGCAGTTCTTC

V: TRBV4-1
size: once
J: TRBJ1-5
D: .
CDR3: CARSQADRRPLHF
DNA: TGCGCCAGGAGCCAAGCGGACAGACGGCCCCTGCATTTT

V: TRBV4-2
size: .
J: TRBJ2-3
D: .
CDR3: CAGSQVSGGAQDTQYF
DNA: TGTGCCGGCAGCCAGGTTAGCGGAGGGGCCCAAGATACGCAGTATTTT

V: TRBV29-1
size: .
J: TRBJ2-1
D: .
CDR3: CNVAEVRNEQFF
DNA: TGCAACGTTGCCGAGGTTAGGAATGAGCAGTTCTTC

V: TRBV5-5
size: .
J: TRBJ2-5
D: .
CDR3: CANSLVNLETQYF
DNA: TGTGCCAACAGCTTGGTCAATCTGGAGACCCAGTACTTC

V: TRBV5-4
size: .
J: TRBJ2-1
D: .
CDR3: CASGAMTVVNEQFF
DNA: TGTGCCAGCGGCGCGATGACAGTTGTAAATGAGCAGTTCTTC

V: TRBV6-1
size: .
J: TRBJ2-7
D: .
CDR3: CASSDYPTDGEQYF
DNA: TGTGCCAGTAGTGATTACCCAACGGACGGGGAGCAATACTTC

V: TRBV2
size: once
J: TRBJ2-4
D: .
CDR3: CASSQVKNIQYF
DNA: TGTGCCAGTAGCCAAGTTAAAAACATTCAGTACTTC

V: TRBV6-2/TRBV6-3
size: .
J: TRBJ2-5
D: TRBD2
CDR3: CAISYLREGCQATQYF
DNA: TGTGCCATCAGTTACTTGCGGGAGGGGTGCCAAGCGACCCAGTACTTC

V: TRBV29-1
size: many
J: TRBJ2-7
D: TRBD1
CDR3: CSATGDRSYEQYF
DNA: TGCAGCGCAACCGGGGACAGGAGCTACGAGCAGTACTTC

V: TRBV6-1
size: .
J: TRBJ2-7
D: .
CDR3: CANSENFIDRSYEQYF
DNA: TGTGCCAACAGTGAAAATTTTATTGACAGGTCCTACGAGCAGTATTTC

V: TRBV29-1
size: .
J: TRBJ2-1
D: .
CDR3: CRAVGRGTNNEQFF
DNA: .

V: TRBV12-3/TRBV12-4
size: .
J: TRBJ1-6
D: .
CDR3: CASSFLSVRSNSPLHF
DNA: TGTGCCAGCAGTTTTCTATCCGTACGGAGTAATTCACCCCTCCACTTT

V: TRBV5-1
size: .
J: TRBJ1-1
D: TRBD1
CDR3: CASSWTKDRQNAFF
DNA: TGCGCCAGCAGCTGGACGAAGGACAGGCAAAATGCTTTCTTT

V: TRBV6-6
size: once
J: TRBJ2-3
D: TRBD1
CDR3: CASNPGQGSADTHYF
DNA: TGCGCCAGCAACCCTGGACAGGGAAGCGCAGATACGCACTATTTT

V: TRBV11-2
size: .
J: TRBJ2-7
D: TRBD1
CDR3: CASSLYQGAHYEHYF
DNA: TGTGCCAGCAGCTTATATCAGGGGGCCCACTACGAGCATTACTTC

V: TRBV5-6
size: .
J: TRBJ2-7
D: .
CDR3: CVSSLGRSRTQYF
DNA: TGTGTCAGCAGCTTGGGCAGGAGCAGGACGCAGTACTTC

V: TRBV10-3
size: once
J: TRBJ2-7
D: .
CDR3: CAINRRDSSYEQYF
DNA: TGTGCCATCAATAGGAGGGACAGCTCCTACGAGCAGTACTTC

V: TRBV29-1
size: .
J: TRBJ1-2
D: TRBD1
CDR3: CSVEEEGATGYTF
DNA: TGCAGCGTTGAAGAAGAGGGGGCAACGGGCTATACCTTC

V: TRBV12-3/TRBV12-4
size: .
J: TRBJ2-5
D: TRBD2
CDR3: CASSGLAGVLGTPYF
DNA: TGTGCCAGCAGCGGGCTAGCGGGAGTGCTGGGGACCCCGTACTTC

V: TRBV6-5
size: .
J: TRBJ1-2
D: .
CDR3: CVSSYSGQYYGYTF
DNA: TGTGTCAGCAGTTACTCGGGGCAGTACTATGGCTACACCTTC

V: TRBV4-3
size: many
J: TRBJ2-2
D: .
CDR3: CASSQEDWRLHTGELFF
DNA: TGCGCCAGCAGCCAAGAGGATTGGAGGTTGCACACCGGGGAGCTGTTTTTT

V: TRBV11-2
size: .
J: TRBJ2-7
D: .
CDR3: CARSLGQGGRYEQYF
DNA: TGTGCCAGGAGCTTAGGCCAGGGGGGTAGGTACGAGCAGTACTTC

V: TRBV20-1
size: .
J: TRBJ1-3
D: .
CDR3: CSALSEQASPSGNTIYF
DNA: TGCAGTGCTCTGTCGGAACAGGCTTCTCCCTCTGGAAACACCATATATTTT

V: TRBV6-5
size: few
J: TRBJ1-2
D: TRBD1
CDR3: CASSYSGTGQLSGCTF
DNA: TGTGCCAGCAGTTACTCCGGGACAGGGCAACTGAGTGGCTGCACCTTC

V: TRBV6-5
size: many
J: TRBJ1-1
D: .
CDR3: CATLRDGNTEAFF
DNA: TGTGCCACCTTGAGGGACGGAAACACTGAAGCTTTCTTT

V: TRBV28
size: few
J: TRBJ1-2
D: .
CDR3: CASSWALSSYGYTF
DNA: TGTGCCAGCAGTTGGGCCCTTTCAAGCTATGGCTACACCTTC

V: TRBV29-1
size: .
J: TRBJ2-2
D: .
CDR3: CSVGGQGVGGKLFF
DNA: TGCAGCGTTGGGGGGCAGGGAGTCGGCGGGAAGCTGTTTTTT

V: TRBV7-8
size: .
J: TRBJ2-2
D: .
CDR3: CASSLATVNTGELLF
DNA: TGTGCCAGCAGCTTAGCGACAGTGAACACCGGGGAGCTGTTGTTT

V: TRBV6-1
size: .
J: TRBJ1-1
D: .
CDR3: CASTGGVLSTEALF
DNA: TGTGCCAGCACTGGAGGGGTCCTGAGCACTGAAGCTTTATTT

V: TRBV7-9
size: .
J: TRBJ1-1
D: .
CDR3: CGMTGDYTEAFF
DNA: TGTGGCATGACCGGGGACTACACTGAAGCTTTCTTT

V: TRBV6-1
size: .
J: TRBJ2-1
D: TRBD2
CDR3: CASSEDTQLQREVHNEQFF
DNA: TGTGCAAGCAGTGAAGACACGCAGTTACAGCGGGAGGTCCACAATGAGCAGTTCTTC

V: TRBV2
size: few
J: TRBJ2-7
D: .
CDR3: CASMPGVSYEQYF
DNA: TGTGCCAGCATGCCAGGGGTCTCCTACGAGCAGTACTTC

V: TRBV28
size: .
J: TRBJ1-2
D: .
CDR3: CASSPSTYGYTF
DNA: TGTGCCAGCAGTCCTAGTACCTATGGCTACACCTTC

V: TRBV5-1
size: .
J: TRBJ2-2
D: TRBD1
CDR3: CASSLSGTGATGELFF
DNA: TGCGCCAGCAGCTTGTCCGGGACAGGGGCCACCGGGGAGCTGTTTTTT

V: TRBV6-5
size: .
J: TRBJ1-1
D: .
CDR3: CACSYSWGSSDAFF
DNA: TGTGCCTGCAGTTACTCCTGGGGAAGCTCTGACGCTTTCTTT

V: TRBV12-3/TRBV12-4
size: .
J: TRBJ2-2
D: .
CDR3: CASNLYRGGYTGELFF
DNA: TGTGCCAGCAATCTATACAGGGGGGGCTATACCGGGGAGCTGTTTTTT

V: TRBV2
size: many
J: TRBJ2-1
D: TRBD2
CDR3: CASSELTGGPNEQFF
DNA: TGTGCCAGCAGTGAACTTACGGGGGGGCCCAATGAGCAGTTCTTC

V: TRBV6-5
size: .
J: TRBJ1-1
D: .
CDR3: CASSYNSRVPSSANTEAFF
DNA: TGTGCCAGCAGTTACAACTCAAGGGTACCCTCTTCCGCGAACACTGAAGCTTTCTTT

V: TRBV6-2/TRBV6-3
size: .
J: TRBJ2-6
D: TRBD1
CDR3: CGSSIYRDRGSGANVLTF
DNA: TGTGGCAGCAGTATCTATCGGGACAGGGGTTCTGGGGCCAACGTCCTGACTTTT

V: TRBV6-2/TRBV6-3
size: .
J: TRBJ2-2
D: .
CDR3: CNSNTNTGELFF
DNA: TGTAACAGCAATACCAACACCGGGGAGCTGTTTTTT

V: TRBV11-2
size: once
J: TRBJ1-1
D: .
CDR3: CTSSFTNSMNTEAFF
DNA: TGTACCAGCAGCTTCACCAATTCAATGAACACTGAAGCTTTCTTT

V: TRBV11-2
size: .
J: TRBJ2-7
D: TRBD1
CDR3: CASRLDQGAPYVEYF
DNA: TGTGCCAGCAGATTAGATCAGGGGGCCCCCTACGTGGAGTACTTC

V: TRBV10-1
size: .
J: TRBJ2-1
D: .
CDR3: CASSGNAVRPYNEHFF
DNA: TGCGCCAGCAGTGGGAATGCTGTAAGGCCCTACAATGAGCATTTCTTT

V: TRBV11-3
size: .
J: TRBJ2-2
D: .
CDR3: CATSLGVSSLNTGELFF
DNA: TGTGCCACCAGCTTAGGGGTGAGTAGCCTGAACACCGGGGAGCTGTTTTTT

V: TRBV27
size: .
J: TRBJ2-7
D: TRBD2
CDR3: CASSAPGLGREQYF
DNA: TGTGCCAGCAGTGCCCCGGGACTAGGTCGCGAGCAGTACTTC

V: TRBV5-1
size: .
J: TRBJ1-6
D: .
CDR3: CASSLDRSSISSHHF
DNA: TGCGCCAGCAGCTTGGACAGGTCGTCAATTTCATCCCACCACTTT

V: TRBV7-9
size: .
J: TRBJ2-5
D: .
CDR3: CASSLVWIQGETQYF
DNA: TGTGCCAGCAGCTTAGTATGGATACAGGGCGAGACCCAGTACTTC

V: TRBV11-2
size: once
J: TRBJ2-3
D: .
CDR3: CVSSRVQSSTDTQYF
DNA: TGTGTCAGCAGCCGGGTACAGTCTAGCACAGATACGCAGTATTTT

V: TRBV29-1
size: .
J: TRBJ1-2
D: .
CDR3: CSVVPYQTSGDDGYIF
DNA: TGCAGCGTTGTCCCCTATCAAACCTCGGGAGATGATGGCTACATCTTC

V: TRBV29-1
size: .
J: TRBJ2-1
D: .
CDR3: CSVEGVPYLDYNEQFF
DNA: TGCAGTGTTGAGGGAGTCCCCTATCTGGACTACAATGAACAGTTCTTC